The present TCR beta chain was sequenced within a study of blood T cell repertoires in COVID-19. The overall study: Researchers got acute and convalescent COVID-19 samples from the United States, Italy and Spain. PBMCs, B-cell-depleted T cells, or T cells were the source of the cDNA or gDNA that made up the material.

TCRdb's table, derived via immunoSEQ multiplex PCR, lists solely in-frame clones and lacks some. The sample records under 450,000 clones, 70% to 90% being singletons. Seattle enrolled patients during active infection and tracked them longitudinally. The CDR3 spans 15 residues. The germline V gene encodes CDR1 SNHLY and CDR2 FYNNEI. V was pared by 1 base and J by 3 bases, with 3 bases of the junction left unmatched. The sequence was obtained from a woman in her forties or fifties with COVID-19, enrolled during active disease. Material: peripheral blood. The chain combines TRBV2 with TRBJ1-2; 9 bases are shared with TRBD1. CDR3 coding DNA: TGTGCCAGCAGTGAAGTTGGACAGGGGCACTATGGCTACACCTTC. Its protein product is CASSEVGQGHYGYTF.